The 8 T cell receptor beta chains listed next were all sequenced from one sample in a study of blood T cell repertoires in COVID-19. Only in-frame clones appear in the TCRdb table, and some are missing; sequencing was by immunoSEQ multiplex PCR. The repertoire holds roughly 78,000 clones, roughly 90% seen once, with approximately 30% in the top ten. The sample comprised peripheral blood. The receptors derive from a man aged 50 to 59 with acute or convalescent COVID-19.

The chain uses TRBV7-9 and TRBJ2-1; 11 bases line up with TRBD1. This CDR3 contains 16 residues. From germline, CDR1 is SEHNR and CDR2 FQNEAQ (reference sequence). V shed 1 base, J shed 7 bases, and the junction held 6 bases outside the gene matches. Here the CDR3 reads CASSLEGQGARNEQFF. In DNA form, the CDR3 reads TGTGCCAGCAGCTTAGAAGGACAGGGGGCAAGGAATGAGCAGTTCTTC.

The chain uses TRBV6-5 and TRBJ2-7; D call uncertain. Trimming pared 0 bases from V and 3 bases from J, leaving 15 bases between. The CDR3 is 16 amino acids. CDR1 is MNHEY, CDR2 SVGAGI, per germline. CDR3 protein: CASSYSGPKRGYEQYF. As DNA, the CDR3 is TGTGCCAGCAGTTACTCAGGCCCCAAAAGAGGCTACGAGCAGTACTTC.

The chain links TRBV11-2 to TRBJ1-2, with 8 nucleotides matching TRBD1. Trimming at V came to 5 bases and at J to 4 bases, leaving 3 bases not matched to a gene. The CDR3 loop spans 13 amino acids. Germline loops: CDR1 SGHAT, CDR2 FQNNGV. The CDR3 loop reads CASSVGTGYGYTF. In DNA, the CDR3 is TGTGCCAGCAGCGTAGGGACAGGCTATGGCTACACCTTC.

V and J are TRBV19 and TRBJ2-2, with D perhaps TRBD2 (6 bases). Looked up from germline, CDR1 is LNHDA and CDR2 is SQIVND (reference sequence). The V end was cut by 5 bases, the J end by 1 base, with 11 bases between. The CDR3 is 15 amino acids. Written as DNA, the CDR3 is TGTGCCAGTAGTGGGGGACTCCTGAACACCGGGGAGCTGTTTTTT. The encoded protein is CASSGGLLNTGELFF. The complete variable domain, with remaining parts taken from reference TRBV19 and TRBJ2-2, reads DGGITQSPKYLFRKEGQNVTLSCEQNLNHDAMYWYRQDPGQGLRLIYYSQIVNDFQKGDIAEGYSVSREKKESFPLTVTSAQKNPTAFYLCASSGGLLNTGELFFGEGSRLTVL.

The gene calls are TRBV6-5 and TRBJ1-6; D gene uncertain. CDR1 is MNHEY and CDR2 is SVGAGI in the germline V gene. The CDR3 sequence is 14 residues long. V dropped 3 bases and J dropped 7 bases, with 10 bases sitting between them. The CDR3, as DNA: TGTGCCAGCAGTTATGGCCGTGAAAATTCACCCCTCCACTTT. Amino acids: CASSYGRENSPLHF.

The chain uses TRBV10-3 and TRBJ1-1; TRBD1 might be the D (6 bases). Germline V CDR1 and CDR2: ENHRY, SYGVKD. CDR3 length: 13 residues. Trimming took off 10 bases at V and 5 bases at J, with 17 bases between the two ends. Here the CDR3 reads CATEPGHGTEAFF. CDR3 sequence (DNA): TGTGCCACAGAGCCGGGACATGGGACTGAAGCTTTCTTT.

The chain couples TRBV18 to TRBJ1-2, with TRBD1 as a possible D gene (5 bases). The CDR3 has 13 residues. Trimming left V 0 bases short and J 4 bases short, with 6 bases between. Germline CDR1 reads KGHSH; CDR2 reads LQKENI. CDR3 amino acids: CASSPPTAYGYTF. In nucleotides, the CDR3 is TGTGCCAGCTCACCACCGACAGCCTATGGCTACACCTTC. The full variable domain, in which reference TRBV18 and TRBJ1-2 provide the parts outside the CDR3, is NAGVMQNPRHLVRRRGQEARLRCSPMKGHSHVYWYRQLPEEGLKFMVYLQKENIIDESGMPKERFSAEFPKEGPSILRIQQVVRGDSAAYFCASSPPTAYGYTFGSGTRLTVV.

With regard to this clone: Different DNA sequences within this sample yield the same CDR3. The V call is TRBV19, the J call TRBJ2-7; no clear D gene. The CDR3 runs 13 residues. Germline V gene lookup returns CDR1 LNHDA and CDR2 SQIVND (reference sequence). The V and J ends lost 5 bases and 3 bases respectively, with 11 bases between them. The CDR3 DNA sequence: TGTGCCAGTAGTGATCGACTTAACTACGAGCAGTACTTC. Amino acids: CASSDRLNYEQYF.